This T cell receptor beta chain was sequenced during a study of T cells in women clearing cervical HPV infection. Only in-frame clones appear in the TCRdb table, and some are missing; sequencing was by immunoSEQ multiplex PCR. The listing records tens of thousands of clones. All donors had a single incident cervical HPV16 infection, not prevalent. Specimen: blood buffy coat. This TCR derives from a woman between 18 and 69 years old with a cervical HPV16 infection that either progressed to CIN3+ or cleared (not recorded which).

The CDR3 bases that were read are TGTGCCAGTAGTAGGTTGCAGGGGGAGGGCGAG. Its protein product is CASSRLQGEGE. The whole CDR3 is CASSRLQGEGEQYF. The gene calls are TRBV19 and TRBJ2-7; either TRBD1 or TRBD2 may fit D (7 bases each). The DNA ends 3 residues before the CDR3 does, and the rest of the CDR3 is filled in from the germline J gene. CDR1 and CDR2 (germline): LNHDA, SQIVND (reference sequence). The CDR3 loop spans 14 amino acids. V was cut by 4 bases and J by 6 bases, with 16 bases left in between.